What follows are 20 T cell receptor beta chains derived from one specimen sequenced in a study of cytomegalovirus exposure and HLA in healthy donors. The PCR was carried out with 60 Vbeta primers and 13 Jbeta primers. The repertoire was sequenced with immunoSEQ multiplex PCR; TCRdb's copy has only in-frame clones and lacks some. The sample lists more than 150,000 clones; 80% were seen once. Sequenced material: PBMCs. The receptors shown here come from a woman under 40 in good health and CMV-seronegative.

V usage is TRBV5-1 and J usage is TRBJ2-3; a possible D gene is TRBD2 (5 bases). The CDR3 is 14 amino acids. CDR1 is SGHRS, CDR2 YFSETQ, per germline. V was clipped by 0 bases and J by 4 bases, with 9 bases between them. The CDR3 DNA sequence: TGCGCCAGCAGCTTGGCGGGGAGCCCAGATACGCAGTATTTT. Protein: CASSLAGSPDTQYF.

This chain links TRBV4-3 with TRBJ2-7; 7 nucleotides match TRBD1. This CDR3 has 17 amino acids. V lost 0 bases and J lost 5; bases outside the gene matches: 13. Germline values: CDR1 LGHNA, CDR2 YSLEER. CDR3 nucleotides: TGCGCCAGCAGCCAAGATCTTTTAGACAGGGTGGGTGACGAGCAGTACTTC. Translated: CASSQDLLDRVGDEQYF.

The CDR3 nucleotides are TGTGCCAGCAGCTGGGAGGGGCAGGTTGGAAGTGAAGCTTTCTTT. Translation: CASSWEGQVGSEAFF. The chain uses TRBV7-8 and TRBJ1-1; possible D gene TRBD1, 5 bases. V was cut by 4 bases and J by 7 bases, with 19 bases left in between. Per germline, CDR1 SGHVS and CDR2 FQNEAQ. This CDR3 has 15 residues.

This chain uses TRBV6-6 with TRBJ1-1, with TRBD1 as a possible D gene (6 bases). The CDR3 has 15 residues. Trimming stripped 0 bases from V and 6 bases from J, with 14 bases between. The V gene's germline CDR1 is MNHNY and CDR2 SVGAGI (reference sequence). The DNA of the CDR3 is TGTGCCAGCAGTTACTCGACCAGGGGCCCGGCTGAAGCTTTCTTT. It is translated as CASSYSTRGPAEAFF.

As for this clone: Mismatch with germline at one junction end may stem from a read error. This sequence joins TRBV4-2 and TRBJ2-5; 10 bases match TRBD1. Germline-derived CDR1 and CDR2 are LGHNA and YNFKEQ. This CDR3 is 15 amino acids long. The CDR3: CASSKETGGGETQYF. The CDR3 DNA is TGTGCCAGCAGCAAAGAGACAGGGGGCGGGGAGACCCAGTACTTC.

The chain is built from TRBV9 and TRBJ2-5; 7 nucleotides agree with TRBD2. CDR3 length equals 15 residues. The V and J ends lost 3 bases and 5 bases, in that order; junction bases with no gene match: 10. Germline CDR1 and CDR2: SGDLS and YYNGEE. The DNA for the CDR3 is TGTGCCAGCAGCGATGGGGACTATCAAAAGGAGACCCAGTACTTC. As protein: CASSDGDYQKETQYF. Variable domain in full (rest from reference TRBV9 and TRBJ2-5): DSGVTQTPKHLITATGQRVTLRCSPRSGDLSVYWYQQSLDQGLQFLIQYYNGEERAKGNILERFSAQQFPDLHSELNLSSLELGDSALYFCASSDGDYQKETQYFGPGTRLLVL.

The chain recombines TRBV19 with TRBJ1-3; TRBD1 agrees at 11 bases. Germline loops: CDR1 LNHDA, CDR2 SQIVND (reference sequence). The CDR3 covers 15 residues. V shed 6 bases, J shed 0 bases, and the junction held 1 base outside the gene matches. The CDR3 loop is CASRDRGHSGNTIYF. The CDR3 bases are TGTGCCAGTAGGGACAGGGGGCACTCTGGAAACACCATATATTTT.

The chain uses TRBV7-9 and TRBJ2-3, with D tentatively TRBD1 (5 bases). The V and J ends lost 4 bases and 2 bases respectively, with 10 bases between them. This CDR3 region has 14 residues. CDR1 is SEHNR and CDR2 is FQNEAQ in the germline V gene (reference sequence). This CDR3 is CASSSRQNTDTQYF. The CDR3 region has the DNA TGTGCCAGCAGCTCTCGACAGAACACAGATACGCAGTATTTT.

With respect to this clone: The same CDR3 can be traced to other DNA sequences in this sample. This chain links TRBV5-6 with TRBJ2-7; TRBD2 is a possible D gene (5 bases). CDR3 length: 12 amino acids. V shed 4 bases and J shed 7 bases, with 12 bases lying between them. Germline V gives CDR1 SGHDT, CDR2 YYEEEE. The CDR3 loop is CASSLGGWEQYF. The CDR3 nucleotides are TGTGCCAGCAGCCTCGGAGGTTGGGAGCAGTACTTC.

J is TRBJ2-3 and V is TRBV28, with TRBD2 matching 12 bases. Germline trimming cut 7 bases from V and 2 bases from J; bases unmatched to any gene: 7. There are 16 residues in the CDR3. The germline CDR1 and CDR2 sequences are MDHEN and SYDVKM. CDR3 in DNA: TGTGCCAGCAACATCCTAGCGGGGGGGCTCACAGATACGCAGTATTTT. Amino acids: CASNILAGGLTDTQYF.

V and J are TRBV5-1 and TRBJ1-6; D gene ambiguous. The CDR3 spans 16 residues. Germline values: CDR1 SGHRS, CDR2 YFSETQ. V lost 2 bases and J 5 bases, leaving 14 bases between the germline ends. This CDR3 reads CASSFAASQNNSPLHF. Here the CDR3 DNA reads TGCGCCAGCAGCTTTGCGGCCAGCCAAAATAATTCACCCCTCCACTTT.

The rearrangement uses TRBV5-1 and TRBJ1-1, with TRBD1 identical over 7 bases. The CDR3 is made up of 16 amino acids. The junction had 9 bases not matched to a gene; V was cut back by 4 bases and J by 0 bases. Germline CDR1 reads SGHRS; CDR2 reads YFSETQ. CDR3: CASSLGTVDMNTEAFF. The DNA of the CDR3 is TGCGCCAGCAGCCTAGGGACAGTAGATATGAACACTGAAGCTTTCTTT.

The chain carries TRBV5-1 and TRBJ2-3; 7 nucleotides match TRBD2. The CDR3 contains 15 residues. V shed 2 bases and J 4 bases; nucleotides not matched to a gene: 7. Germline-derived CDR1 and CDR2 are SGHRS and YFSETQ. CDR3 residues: CASSFRTSQPDTQYF. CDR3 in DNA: TGCGCCAGCAGCTTCCGGACTAGTCAGCCAGATACGCAGTATTTT.

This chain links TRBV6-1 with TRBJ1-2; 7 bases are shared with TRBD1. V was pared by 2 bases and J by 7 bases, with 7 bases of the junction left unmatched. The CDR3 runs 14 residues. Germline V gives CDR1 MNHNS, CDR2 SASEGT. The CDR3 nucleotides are TGTGCCAGCAGTGAATCCAGGGGGTATGGTGGCTACACCTTC. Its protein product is CASSESRGYGGYTF.

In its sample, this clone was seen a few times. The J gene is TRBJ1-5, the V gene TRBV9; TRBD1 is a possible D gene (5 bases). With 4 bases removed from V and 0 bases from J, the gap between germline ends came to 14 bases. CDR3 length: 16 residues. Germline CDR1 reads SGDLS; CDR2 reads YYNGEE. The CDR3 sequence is CASSPGGEYSNQPQHF. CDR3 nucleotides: TGTGCCAGCAGCCCAGGAGGGGAGTATAGCAATCAGCCCCAGCATTTT.

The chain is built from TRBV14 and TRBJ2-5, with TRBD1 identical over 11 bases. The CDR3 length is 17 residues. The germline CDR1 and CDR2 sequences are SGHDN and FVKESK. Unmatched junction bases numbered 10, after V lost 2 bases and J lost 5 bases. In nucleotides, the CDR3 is TGTGCCAGCAGCCAATTCCGGACAGGGGGCTTTAAGGAGACCCAGTACTTC. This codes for CASSQFRTGGFKETQYF.

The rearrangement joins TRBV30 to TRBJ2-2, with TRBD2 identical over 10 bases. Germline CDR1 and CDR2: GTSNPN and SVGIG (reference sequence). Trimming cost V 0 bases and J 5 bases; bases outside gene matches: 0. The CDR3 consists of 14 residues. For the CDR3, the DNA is TGTGCCTGGAGTGTACTAGCGGGGACCGGGGAGCTGTTTTTT. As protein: CAWSVLAGTGELFF. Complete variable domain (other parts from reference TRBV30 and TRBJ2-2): SQTIHQWPATLVQPVGSPLSLECTVEGTSNPNLYWYRQAAGRGLQLLFYSVGIGQISSEVPQNLSASRPQDRQFILSSKKLLLSDSGFYLCAWSVLAGTGELFFGEGSRLTVL.

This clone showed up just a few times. The CDR3 here is CASSPTGLGYGYTF. The CDR3 nucleotides read TGTGCCAGCAGCCCGACAGGACTGGGCTATGGCTACACCTTC. This chain connects TRBV11-2 to TRBJ1-2, with a weak D call TRBD1 (6 bases). The CDR3 sequence is 14 residues long. Trimming removed 5 bases from V and 4 bases from J, with 14 bases in between. Germline loops: CDR1 SGHAT, CDR2 FQNNGV. Using reference TRBV11-2 and TRBJ1-2 for the parts outside the CDR3, the full variable domain is EAGVAQSPRYKIIEKRQSVAFWCNPISGHATLYWYQQILGQGPKLLIQFQNNGVVDDSQLPKDRFSAERLKGVDSTLKIQPAKLEDSAVYLCASSPTGLGYGYTFGSGTRLTVV.

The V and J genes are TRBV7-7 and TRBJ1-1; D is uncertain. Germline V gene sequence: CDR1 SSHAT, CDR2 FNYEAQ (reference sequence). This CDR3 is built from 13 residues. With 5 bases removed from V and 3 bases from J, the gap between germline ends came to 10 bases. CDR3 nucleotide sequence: TGTGCCAGCAGCCAACGCGGGGACACTGAAGCTTTCTTT. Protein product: CASSQRGDTEAFF.

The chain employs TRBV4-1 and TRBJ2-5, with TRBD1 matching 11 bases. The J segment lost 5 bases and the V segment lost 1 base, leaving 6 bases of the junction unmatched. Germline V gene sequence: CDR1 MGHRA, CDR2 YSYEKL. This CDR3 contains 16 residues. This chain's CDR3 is CASSQARTGGMETQYF. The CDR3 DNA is TGCGCCAGCAGCCAAGCAAGGACAGGGGGCATGGAGACCCAGTACTTC.